The 29 T cell receptor beta chains below were found in one sample sequenced in a study of cytomegalovirus exposure and HLA in healthy donors. The PCR used 60 Vbeta and 13 Jbeta primers. TCRdb keeps only in-frame clones here, not all; method: immunoSEQ multiplex PCR. The sample holds about 160,000 clones; 82% are singletons and the top ten take less than 1%. The sequencing input was PBMCs. The receptors here all came from a girl aged 2 to 10 in good health and CMV-seropositive.

DNA for the CDR3: TGTGCCAGCAGTTGGGCGACTAGCGGTCTTTCCTACAATGAGCAGTTCTTC. Translated, it gives CASSWATSGLSYNEQFF. This chain connects TRBV13 to TRBJ2-1, with 9 bases identical to TRBD2. V trimming: 6 bases; J trimming: 1 base; junction bases outside the gene matches: 10. The CDR3 extends over 17 amino acids. CDR1 is PRHDT, CDR2 FYEKMQ, per germline (reference sequence).

The V and J genes are TRBV28 and TRBJ2-7; the D gene is possibly TRBD2 (6 bases). The CDR3 spans 11 residues. With 4 bases removed from V and 5 bases from J, the gap between germline ends came to 6 bases. Germline V gives CDR1 MDHEN, CDR2 SYDVKM. CDR3 sequence: CASSSGDEQYF. CDR3 coding DNA: TGTGCCAGCAGTTCGGGGGACGAGCAGTACTTC. Looking up the rest from reference TRBV28 and TRBJ2-7 gives the full variable domain: DVKVTQSSRYLVKRTGEKVFLECVQDMDHENMFWYRQDPGLGLRLIYFSYDVKMKEKGDIPEGYSVSREKKERFSLILESASTNQTSMYLCASSSGDEQYFGPGTRLTVT.

V usage is TRBV30 and J usage is TRBJ2-7; D remains ambiguous. The CDR3 spans 13 residues. V was trimmed by 3 bases and J by 2 bases, leaving 11 bases between them. From germline, CDR1 is GTSNPN and CDR2 SVGIG (reference sequence). CDR3 sequence (DNA): TGTGCCTGGAGCCTGACAAATACCTACGAGCAGTACTTC. It specifies CAWSLTNTYEQYF.

The chain has TRBV5-1 and TRBJ2-5; 7 bases match TRBD2. The germline V gene has CDR1 SGHRS and CDR2 YFSETQ. This CDR3 is 14 amino acids long. The junction had 7 bases not matched to a gene; V was cut back by 5 bases and J by 3 bases. CDR3 sequence (DNA): TGCGCCAGCAGAACTACTAGCGACGAAGAGACCCAGTACTTC. Protein sequence: CASRTTSDEETQYF.

This rearrangement joins TRBV2 to TRBJ1-1, with 7 bases matching TRBD1. CDR1 is SNHLY, CDR2 FYNNEI, per germline. The junction had 13 bases not matched to a gene; V was cut back by 6 bases and J by 9 bases. The CDR3 length is 14 residues. The CDR3 loop reads CASSIMTGRDKAFF. CDR3 in DNA: TGTGCCAGCAGCATAATGACAGGGCGGGATAAAGCTTTCTTT.

The chain combines TRBV7-9 with TRBJ2-7; 7 nucleotides align to TRBD2. V lost 1 base to trimming and J lost 4 bases; unmatched junction nucleotides: 13. The CDR3 has 17 amino acids. CDR1 is SEHNR, CDR2 FQNEAQ, per germline (reference sequence). CDR3 nucleotide sequence: TGTGCCAGCAGCTTAGAGGGGAGCGGACTAGGCGTATACGAGCAGTACTTC. It specifies CASSLEGSGLGVYEQYF.

The chain has TRBV27 and TRBJ1-2; maybe TRBD1 (5 bases). The germline V gene has CDR1 MNHEY and CDR2 SMNVEV (reference sequence). V lost 0 bases and J 5 bases, leaving 7 bases between the germline ends. The CDR3 contains 13 residues. CDR3 nucleotide sequence: TGTGCCAGCAGTTTATCTAAGGGGTATGGCTACACCTTC. It yields the protein CASSLSKGYGYTF.

The table lists this clone with many counts. The chain joins TRBV5-1 to TRBJ2-2, with TRBD2 matching over 8 bases. V shed 0 bases and J 5 bases; nucleotides not matched to a gene: 3. The CDR3 covers 15 residues. Germline CDR1 is SGHRS and CDR2 is YFSETQ. The DNA of the CDR3 is TGCGCCAGCAGCTTGGATTCTAGCGGGACCGGGGAGCTGTTTTTT. Its translation is CASSLDSSGTGELFF.

The chain couples TRBV6-1 to TRBJ2-7, with a weak D call TRBD1 (6 bases). V lost 6 bases, J lost 3 bases, and 12 bases lay in between. The CDR3 contains 13 residues. Germline V CDR1 and CDR2: MNHNS, SASEGT. The CDR3 DNA reads as TGTGCCAGCAGCCTTAACAGGGACTACGAGCAGTACTTC. Amino acids: CASSLNRDYEQYF.

The rearrangement uses TRBV5-1 and TRBJ2-7, with TRBD1 identical over 11 bases. Trimming at V came to 4 bases and at J to 6 bases, leaving 6 bases not matched to a gene. Per the germline V gene, CDR1 is SGHRS and CDR2 is YFSETQ. The CDR3 contains 14 residues. The CDR3 loop is CASSTGQGAVEQYF. The CDR3 coding sequence is TGCGCCAGCAGCACCGGACAGGGGGCGGTCGAGCAGTACTTC.

The count of this clone is one. As DNA, the CDR3 is TGTGCCTGGAGTGTGGATAGCGGAACCTACGAGCAGTACTTC. This codes for CAWSVDSGTYEQYF. This chain connects TRBV30 to TRBJ2-7; weak D call: TRBD2 (6 bases). Per germline, CDR1 GTSNPN and CDR2 SVGIG (reference sequence). The CDR3 is 14 residues long. V shed 0 bases and J shed 2 bases, with 11 bases lying between them. Looking up the rest from reference TRBV30 and TRBJ2-7 gives the full variable domain: SQTIHQWPATLVQPVGSPLSLECTVEGTSNPNLYWYRQAAGRGLQLLFYSVGIGQISSEVPQNLSASRPQDRQFILSSKKLLLSDSGFYLCAWSVDSGTYEQYFGPGTRLTVT.

CDR3 DNA sequence: TGTGCCAGAAGCCCGCCTTCTCGACTGTCCTACGAGCAGTACTTC. Its translation: CARSPPSRLSYEQYF. J is TRBJ2-7 and V is TRBV5-3, with D hard to call. TRBV5-3 is an ORF; its function is uncertain. V lost 4 bases to trimming and J lost 1 base, with 15 bases between them. The length of the CDR3 is 15 residues.

This sequence joins TRBV18 and TRBJ1-3; D unresolved. CDR3 length equals 17 residues. Trimming cost V 1 base and J 0 bases, with 13 bases left between them. The germline gives CDR1 KGHSH, CDR2 LQKENI. CDR3 residues: CASSPLGLSSSGNTIYF. For the CDR3, the DNA is TGTGCCAGCTCACCACTAGGACTGTCGAGCTCTGGAAACACCATATATTTT.

The chain is built from TRBV30 and TRBJ2-5, with D hard to call. V gave up 0 bases and J gave up 2 bases, with 22 bases separating them. Germline assignment: CDR1 GTSNPN and CDR2 SVGIG (reference sequence). CDR3 length equals 18 residues. CDR3 sequence reads: CAWSVLDLRKKTQETQYF. The CDR3 nucleotides are TGTGCCTGGAGTGTATTAGATTTGAGGAAAAAAACTCAAGAGACCCAGTACTTC.

The J gene is TRBJ2-1, the V gene TRBV7-6; 9 nucleotides line up with TRBD2. Germline trimming cut 5 bases from V and 5 bases from J; bases unmatched to any gene: 19. Germline CDR1 and CDR2: SGHVS and FNYEAQ. The CDR3 length is 19 residues. Written as DNA, the CDR3 is TGTGCCAGCAGCCCAGAGGGGGGGTTACAGGTAGCGGGAGACAATGAGCAGTTCTTC. This sequence encodes CASSPEGGLQVAGDNEQFF.

This clone was counted a few times. The chain employs TRBV4-1 and TRBJ2-7, with 7 bases fitting TRBD1. The CDR3 is 15 residues long. V lost 4 bases and J lost 3; bases outside the gene matches: 9. Germline values: CDR1 MGHRA, CDR2 YSYEKL. The CDR3 sequence is CASSRAPGQSYEQYF. The CDR3 coding sequence is TGCGCCAGCAGCCGCGCCCCGGGACAGAGCTACGAGCAGTACTTC.

The chain uses TRBV4-2 and TRBJ2-1, with D perhaps TRBD2 (6 bases). This CDR3 is built from 15 residues. The V and J ends lost 5 bases and 4 bases respectively, with 15 bases between them. CDR1 is LGHNA and CDR2 is YNFKEQ in the germline V gene. The CDR3 sequence is CASSVRESGYNEQFF. The CDR3 nucleotides read TGTGCCAGCAGCGTCCGGGAGTCGGGTTACAATGAGCAGTTCTTC.

This clone was picked up one time. This chain joins TRBV28 and TRBJ1-1; D may be TRBD1 (5 bases). Germline-derived CDR1 and CDR2 are MDHEN and SYDVKM. V was trimmed by 6 bases and J by 11 bases, leaving 25 bases between them. The length of the CDR3 is 15 residues. CDR3 nucleotide sequence: TGTGCCAGCAGCCGGCCGCCGGACTACCCCAGGGAGGCTTTCTTT. Amino acid sequence: CASSRPPDYPREAFF. The full variable domain, its missing parts supplied by reference TRBV28 and TRBJ1-1, is DVKVTQSSRYLVKRTGEKVFLECVQDMDHENMFWYRQDPGLGLRLIYFSYDVKMKEKGDIPEGYSVSREKKERFSLILESASTNQTSMYLCASSRPPDYPREAFFGQGTRLTVV.

This clone is a singleton in its sample. The J gene is TRBJ2-3, the V gene TRBV18, with no clear D. Germline CDR1 reads KGHSH; CDR2 reads LQKENI. V lost 3 bases, J lost 2 bases, and 6 bases lay in between. This CDR3 has 13 residues. The CDR3 nucleotides are TGTGCCAGCTCACCTGCGGTCACAGATACGCAGTATTTT. As protein: CASSPAVTDTQYF. Variable domain in full (rest from reference TRBV18 and TRBJ2-3): NAGVMQNPRHLVRRRGQEARLRCSPMKGHSHVYWYRQLPEEGLKFMVYLQKENIIDESGMPKERFSAEFPKEGPSILRIQQVVRGDSAAYFCASSPAVTDTQYFGPGTRLTVL.

The rearrangement joins TRBV14 to TRBJ1-1; D might be TRBD1 (6 bases). The length of the CDR3 is 14 residues. In germline, CDR1 is SGHDN, CDR2 FVKESK. Trimming took off 2 bases at V and 3 bases at J, with 10 bases between the two ends. CDR3 nucleotide sequence: TGTGCCAGCAGCCAACATCACAGGGACACTGAAGCTTTCTTT. Residues: CASSQHHRDTEAFF.

This CDR3 reads CASSGQGLTSENSPLHF. In DNA form, the CDR3 reads TGTGCCAGCTCGGGACAGGGACTGACCTCCGAGAATTCACCCCTCCACTTT. The gene calls are TRBV27 and TRBJ1-6; TRBD1 matches 9 bases. Germline V CDR1 and CDR2: MNHEY, SMNVEV (reference sequence). The CDR3 runs to 17 residues. Trimming took 8 bases from V and 7 from J; bases not matched to a gene: 15.

The chain links TRBV5-1 to TRBJ2-7, with no clear D. The CDR3 has 17 amino acids. Germline assignment: CDR1 SGHRS and CDR2 YFSETQ. Trimming took 0 bases from V and 5 from J, leaving 21 bases between them. This CDR3 reads CASSLAPSSTPTDEQYF. The CDR3 DNA sequence: TGCGCCAGCAGCTTGGCCCCCTCTAGTACTCCTACGGACGAGCAGTACTTC.

The chain combines TRBV4-2 with TRBJ2-5; the D is unclear. Per the germline V gene, CDR1 is LGHNA and CDR2 is YNFKEQ. Trimming cost V 2 bases and J 1 base, with 11 bases left between them. The CDR3 consists of 15 residues. CDR3 in DNA: TGTGCCAGCAGCCAAAGGCCAGGAACCCAAGAGACCCAGTACTTC. It yields the protein CASSQRPGTQETQYF.

The rearrangement joins TRBV6-5 to TRBJ2-1, with D unclear. The germline gives CDR1 MNHEY, CDR2 SVGAGI. This CDR3 contains 16 residues. Trimming shortened V by 4 bases and J by 4 bases, and 17 bases separated the two germline ends. CDR3 amino acids: CASSWWVDISYNEQFF. CDR3 coding DNA: TGTGCCAGCAGTTGGTGGGTAGACATTTCATACAATGAGCAGTTCTTC.

The V and J genes are TRBV25-1 and TRBJ1-2, with a weak D call TRBD1 (6 bases). The V gene lost 7 bases and the J gene lost 4 bases, with 19 bases spanning the gap. This CDR3 is built from 15 residues. Germline assignment: CDR1 MGHDK and CDR2 SYGVNS. CDR3 residues: CASTGRGALGYGYTF. In DNA form, the CDR3 reads TGTGCCAGCACCGGTCGGGGGGCCTTAGGCTATGGCTACACCTTC.

The genes are TRBV7-8 and TRBJ2-5, with 8 bases that match TRBD1. CDR3 length: 17 amino acids. The ends lost 6 bases at V and 4 bases at J; junction bases unmatched: 16. Germline assignment: CDR1 SGHVS and CDR2 FQNEAQ. DNA for the CDR3: TGTGCCAGCAGTCTTAAAGACTCCAGGGGGCTCGGAGAGACCCAGTACTTC. The encoded protein is CASSLKDSRGLGETQYF.

The chain is built from TRBV5-1 and TRBJ2-1; unclear D gene. CDR1 is SGHRS, CDR2 YFSETQ, per germline. There are 14 residues in the CDR3. Trimming shortened V by 4 bases and J by 4 bases, and 12 bases separated the two germline ends. As DNA, the CDR3 is TGCGCCAGCAGCCCGCGGATGAGTTACAATGAGCAGTTCTTC. Its protein product is CASSPRMSYNEQFF.

The gene calls are TRBV19 and TRBJ2-6, with 10 bases fitting TRBD2. This CDR3 has 18 amino acids. Unmatched junction bases numbered 3, after V lost 0 bases and J lost 1 base. Looked up from germline, CDR1 is LNHDA and CDR2 is SQIVND (reference sequence). The CDR3 region has the DNA TGTGCCAGTAGTATAGAGGCACTAGCGGGATCTGGGGCCAACGTCCTGACTTTC. Protein product: CASSIEALAGSGANVLTF.

The rearrangement uses TRBV1 and TRBJ2-7; TRBD2, as called in the table, went unchecked against the DNA. TRBV1 is shown as a pseudogene. The CDR3 runs to 15 residues. CDR3 sequence: CSNGPSGISSYEQYF. The CDR3 nucleotides read TGCAGCAACGGTCCTAGCGGGATAAGCTCCTACGAGCAGTACTTC.